This T cell receptor (beta chain) was recorded in a study of cytomegalovirus exposure and HLA in healthy donors. The CDR3 consists of 15 residues. The V segment lost 2 bases and the J segment 4 bases; nucleotides outside the gene matches: 8. The germline V gene has CDR1 SGHAT and CDR2 FQNNGV. It was with 60 Vbeta and 13 Jbeta primers that the PCR ran. Clones were sequenced by immunoSEQ multiplex PCR, and TCRdb holds only the in-frame ones, with some missing. The repertoire shows about 58,000 clones; the top ten hold approximately 2%. This rearrangement joins TRBV11-2 to TRBJ2-7; the match to TRBD1 covers 7 bases. The sequenced sample consisted of PBMCs. The origin of this receptor is a woman between 18 and 29 years old in good health and CMV-seronegative. CDR3 coding DNA: TGTGCCAGCAGCTTAAACCGGGACAGCGCGTACGAGCAGTACTTC. This codes for CASSLNRDSAYEQYF. Filled out from reference TRBV11-2 and TRBJ2-7, the complete variable domain reads EAGVAQSPRYKIIEKRQSVAFWCNPISGHATLYWYQQILGQGPKLLIQFQNNGVVDDSQLPKDRFSAERLKGVDSTLKIQPAKLEDSAVYLCASSLNRDSAYEQYFGPGTRLTVT.